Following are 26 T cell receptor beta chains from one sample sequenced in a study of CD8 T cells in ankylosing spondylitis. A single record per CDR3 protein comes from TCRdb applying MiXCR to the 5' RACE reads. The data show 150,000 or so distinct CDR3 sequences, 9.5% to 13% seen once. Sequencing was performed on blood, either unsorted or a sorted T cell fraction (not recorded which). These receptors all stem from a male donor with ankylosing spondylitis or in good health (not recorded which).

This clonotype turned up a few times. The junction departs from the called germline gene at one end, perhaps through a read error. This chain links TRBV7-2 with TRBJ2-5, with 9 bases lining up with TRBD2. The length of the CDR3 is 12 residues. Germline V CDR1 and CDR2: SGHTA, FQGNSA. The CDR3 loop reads CASSLGLAEAHF. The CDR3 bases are TGTGCCAGCAGCTTAGGACTAGCGGAGGCCCACTTC.

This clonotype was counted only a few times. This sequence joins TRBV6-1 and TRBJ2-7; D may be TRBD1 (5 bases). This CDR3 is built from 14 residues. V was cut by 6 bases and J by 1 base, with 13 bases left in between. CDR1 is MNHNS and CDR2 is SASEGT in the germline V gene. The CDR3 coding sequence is TGTGCCAGCAGGGACACGGGTGGTTCCTACGAGCAGTACTTC. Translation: CASRDTGGSYEQYF.

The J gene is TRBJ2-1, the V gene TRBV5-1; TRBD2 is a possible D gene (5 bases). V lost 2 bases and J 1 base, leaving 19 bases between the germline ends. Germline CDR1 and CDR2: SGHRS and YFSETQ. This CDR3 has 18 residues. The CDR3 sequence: CASSLSTNAGISYNEQFF. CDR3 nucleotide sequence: TGCGCCAGCAGCTTATCCACGAATGCCGGGATATCCTACAATGAGCAGTTCTTC.

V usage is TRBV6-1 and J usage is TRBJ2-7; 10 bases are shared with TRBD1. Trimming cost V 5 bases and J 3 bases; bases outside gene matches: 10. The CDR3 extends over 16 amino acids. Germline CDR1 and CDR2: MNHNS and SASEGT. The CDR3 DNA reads TGTGCCAGCAGTCAAATCAGGACAGGGGGGGGCTACGAGCAGTACTTC. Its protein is CASSQIRTGGGYEQYF.

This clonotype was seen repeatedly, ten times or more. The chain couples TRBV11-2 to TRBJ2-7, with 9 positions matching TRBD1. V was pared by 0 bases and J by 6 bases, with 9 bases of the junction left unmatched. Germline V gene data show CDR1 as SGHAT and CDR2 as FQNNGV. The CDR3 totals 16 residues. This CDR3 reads CASSLEGDRVGREQYF. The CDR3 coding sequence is TGTGCCAGCAGCTTAGAGGGGGACAGGGTTGGACGCGAGCAGTACTTC.

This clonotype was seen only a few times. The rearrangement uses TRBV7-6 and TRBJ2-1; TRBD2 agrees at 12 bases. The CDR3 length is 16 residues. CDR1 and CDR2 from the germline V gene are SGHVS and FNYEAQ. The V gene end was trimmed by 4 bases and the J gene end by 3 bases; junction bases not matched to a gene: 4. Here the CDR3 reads CASSSRTSGNYNEQFF. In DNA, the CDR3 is TGTGCCAGCAGCTCCCGGACTAGCGGGAACTACAATGAGCAGTTCTTC. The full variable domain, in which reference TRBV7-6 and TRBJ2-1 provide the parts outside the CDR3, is GAGVSQSPRYKVTKRGQDVALRCDPISGHVSLYWYRQALGQGPEFLTYFNYEAQQDKSGLPNDRFSAERPEGSISTLTIQRTEQRDSAMYRCASSSRTSGNYNEQFFGPGTRLTVL.

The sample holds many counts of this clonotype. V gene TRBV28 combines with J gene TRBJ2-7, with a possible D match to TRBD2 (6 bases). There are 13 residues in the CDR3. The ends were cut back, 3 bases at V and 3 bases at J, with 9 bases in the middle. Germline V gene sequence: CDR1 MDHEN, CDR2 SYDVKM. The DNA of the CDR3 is TGTGCCAGCAGTTTCAGGAGGGTCTACGAGCAGTACTTC. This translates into CASSFRRVYEQYF.

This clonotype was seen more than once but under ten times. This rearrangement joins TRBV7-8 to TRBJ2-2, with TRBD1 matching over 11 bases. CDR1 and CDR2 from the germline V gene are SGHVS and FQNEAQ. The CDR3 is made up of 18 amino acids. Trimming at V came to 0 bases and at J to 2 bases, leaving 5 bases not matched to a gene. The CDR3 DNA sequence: TGTGCCAGCAGCTTAGCGTTCAGGACAGGGGGCAACACCGGGGAGCTGTTTTTT. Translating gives CASSLAFRTGGNTGELFF.

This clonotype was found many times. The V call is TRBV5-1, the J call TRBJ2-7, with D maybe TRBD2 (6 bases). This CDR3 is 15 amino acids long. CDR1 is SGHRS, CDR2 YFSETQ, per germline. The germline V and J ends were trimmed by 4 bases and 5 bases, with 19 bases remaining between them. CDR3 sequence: CASSVGLSSQDEQYF. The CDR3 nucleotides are TGCGCCAGCAGCGTGGGACTTTCCTCCCAGGACGAGCAGTACTTC. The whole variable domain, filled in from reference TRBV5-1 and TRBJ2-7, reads KAGVTQTPRYLIKTRGQQVTLSCSPISGHRSVSWYQQTPGQGLQFLFEYFSETQRNKGNFPGRFSGRQFSNSRSEMNVSTLELGDSALYLCASSVGLSSQDEQYFGPGTRLTVT.

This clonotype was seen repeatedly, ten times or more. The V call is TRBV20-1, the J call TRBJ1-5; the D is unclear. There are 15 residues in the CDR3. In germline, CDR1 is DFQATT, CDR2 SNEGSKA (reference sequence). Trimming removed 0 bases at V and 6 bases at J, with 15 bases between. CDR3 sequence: CSAREVTSRSQPQHF. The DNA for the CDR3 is TGCAGTGCTAGAGAAGTCACCTCGCGATCTCAGCCCCAGCATTTT.

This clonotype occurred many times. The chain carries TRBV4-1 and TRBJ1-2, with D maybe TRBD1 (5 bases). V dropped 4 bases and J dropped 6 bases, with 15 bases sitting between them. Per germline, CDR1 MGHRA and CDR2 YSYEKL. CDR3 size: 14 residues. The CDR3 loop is CASSPSGYRDGYTF. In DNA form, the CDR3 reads TGCGCCAGCAGCCCGTCAGGGTATCGGGATGGCTACACCTTC.

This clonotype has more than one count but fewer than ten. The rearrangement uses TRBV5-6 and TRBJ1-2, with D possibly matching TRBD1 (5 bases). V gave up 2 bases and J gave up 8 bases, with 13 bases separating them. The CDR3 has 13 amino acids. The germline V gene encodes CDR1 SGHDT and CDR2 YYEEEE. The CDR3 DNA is TGTGCCAGCAGCTTTACCAGGGTGCAAGGCTACACCTTC. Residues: CASSFTRVQGYTF.

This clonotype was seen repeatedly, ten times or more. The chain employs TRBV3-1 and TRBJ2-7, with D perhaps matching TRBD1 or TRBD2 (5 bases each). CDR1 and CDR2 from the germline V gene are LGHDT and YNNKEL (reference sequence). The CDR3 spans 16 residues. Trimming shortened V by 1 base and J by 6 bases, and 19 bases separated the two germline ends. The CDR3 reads CASSQGGGLRGGEQYF. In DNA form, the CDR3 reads TGTGCCAGCAGCCAAGGTGGGGGTCTCCGAGGAGGCGAGCAGTACTTC.

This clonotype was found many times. CDR3 sequence (DNA): TGCAGTGCTAGAGTGCGTACTGAAGCTTTCTTT. It codes for CSARVRTEAFF. The chain couples TRBV20-1 to TRBJ1-1; D is unresolved. This CDR3 comprises 11 residues. V lost 1 base and J 5 bases, leaving 5 bases between the germline ends. Germline CDR1 reads DFQATT; CDR2 reads SNEGSKA (reference sequence).

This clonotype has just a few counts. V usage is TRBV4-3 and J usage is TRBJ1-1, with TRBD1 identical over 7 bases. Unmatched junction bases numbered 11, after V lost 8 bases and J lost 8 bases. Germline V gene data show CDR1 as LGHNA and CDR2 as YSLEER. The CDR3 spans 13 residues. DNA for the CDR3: TGCGCCAGCGCGCCGATTACAGGGGTCGAAGCTTTCTTT. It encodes CASAPITGVEAFF.

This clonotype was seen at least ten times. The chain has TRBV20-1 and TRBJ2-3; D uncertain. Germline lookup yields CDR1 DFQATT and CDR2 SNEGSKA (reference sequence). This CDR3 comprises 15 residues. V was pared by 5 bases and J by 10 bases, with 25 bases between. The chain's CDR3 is CSAGRAIGSPQPQYF. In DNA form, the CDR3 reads TGCAGTGCTGGACGGGCTATAGGATCCCCCCAGCCGCAGTATTTT.

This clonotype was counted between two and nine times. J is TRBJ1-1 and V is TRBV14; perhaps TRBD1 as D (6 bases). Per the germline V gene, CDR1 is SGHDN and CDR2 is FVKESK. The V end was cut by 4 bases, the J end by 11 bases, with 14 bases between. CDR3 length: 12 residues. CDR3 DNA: TGTGCCAGCAGCCCAGGAGGGACAAGGGCTTTCTTT. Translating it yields CASSPGGTRAFF.

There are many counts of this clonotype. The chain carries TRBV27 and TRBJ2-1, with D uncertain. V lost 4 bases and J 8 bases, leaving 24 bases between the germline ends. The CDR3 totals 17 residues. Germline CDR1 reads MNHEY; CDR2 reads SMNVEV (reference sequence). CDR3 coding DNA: TGTGCCAGCAGTTCCCTTAGCAGCGCCCCGTTGGTTTATGAGCAGTTCTTC. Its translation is CASSSLSSAPLVYEQFF.

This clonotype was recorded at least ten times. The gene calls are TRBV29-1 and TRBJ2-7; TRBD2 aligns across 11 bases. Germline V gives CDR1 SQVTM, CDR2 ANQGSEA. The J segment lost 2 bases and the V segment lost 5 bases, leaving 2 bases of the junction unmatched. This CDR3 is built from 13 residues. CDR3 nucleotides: TGCAGCGTTACTAGCGGGAGTGCCTACGAGCAGTACTTC. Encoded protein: CSVTSGSAYEQYF.

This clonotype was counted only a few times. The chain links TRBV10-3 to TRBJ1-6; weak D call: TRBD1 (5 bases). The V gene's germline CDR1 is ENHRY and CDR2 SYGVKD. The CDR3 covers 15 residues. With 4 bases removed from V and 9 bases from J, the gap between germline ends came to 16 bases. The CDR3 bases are TGTGCCATCAGTGTTTCGACAGTCGAGGGTTCACCCCTCCACTTT. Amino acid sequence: CAISVSTVEGSPLHF.

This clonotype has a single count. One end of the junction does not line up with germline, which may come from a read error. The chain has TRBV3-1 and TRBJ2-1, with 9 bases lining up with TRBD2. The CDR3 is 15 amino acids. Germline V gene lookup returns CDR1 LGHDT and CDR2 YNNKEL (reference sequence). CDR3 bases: TGTGCCGGCAGCCAATATAGCGGGAGCTACAATGAGCAGTTCTTC. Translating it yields CAGSQYSGSYNEQFF.

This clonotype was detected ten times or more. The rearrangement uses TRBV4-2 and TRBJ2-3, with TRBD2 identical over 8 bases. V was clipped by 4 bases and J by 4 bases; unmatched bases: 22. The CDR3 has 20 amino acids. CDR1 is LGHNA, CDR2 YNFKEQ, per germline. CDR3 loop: CASSLLRGGSGRRDADTQYF. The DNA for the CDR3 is TGTGCCAGCAGCCTCCTAAGGGGGGGGAGCGGGAGAAGGGATGCAGATACGCAGTATTTT.

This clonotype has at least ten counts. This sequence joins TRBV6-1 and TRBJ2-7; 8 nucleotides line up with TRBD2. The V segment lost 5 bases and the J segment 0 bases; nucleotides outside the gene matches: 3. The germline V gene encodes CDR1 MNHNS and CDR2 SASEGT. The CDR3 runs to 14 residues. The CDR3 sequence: CASSSGGSSYEQYF. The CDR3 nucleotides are TGTGCCAGCAGTAGCGGGGGCAGCTCCTACGAGCAGTACTTC.

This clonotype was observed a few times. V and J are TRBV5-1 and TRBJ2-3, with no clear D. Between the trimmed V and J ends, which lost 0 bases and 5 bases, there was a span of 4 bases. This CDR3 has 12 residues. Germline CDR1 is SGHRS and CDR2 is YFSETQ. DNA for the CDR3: TGCGCCAGCAGCTTGGAAGTAGATACGCAGTATTTT. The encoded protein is CASSLEVDTQYF.

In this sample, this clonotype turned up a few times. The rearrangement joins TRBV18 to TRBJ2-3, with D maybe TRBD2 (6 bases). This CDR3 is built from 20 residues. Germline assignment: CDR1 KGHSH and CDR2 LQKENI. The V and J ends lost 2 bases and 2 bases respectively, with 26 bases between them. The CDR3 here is CASSPSGGRLVVSPTDTQYF. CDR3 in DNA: TGTGCCAGCTCACCATCTGGGGGGAGATTAGTCGTTTCTCCCACAGATACGCAGTATTTT. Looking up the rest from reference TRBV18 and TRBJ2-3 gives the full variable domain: NAGVMQNPRHLVRRRGQEARLRCSPMKGHSHVYWYRQLPEEGLKFMVYLQKENIIDESGMPKERFSAEFPKEGPSILRIQQVVRGDSAAYFCASSPSGGRLVVSPTDTQYFGPGTRLTVL.

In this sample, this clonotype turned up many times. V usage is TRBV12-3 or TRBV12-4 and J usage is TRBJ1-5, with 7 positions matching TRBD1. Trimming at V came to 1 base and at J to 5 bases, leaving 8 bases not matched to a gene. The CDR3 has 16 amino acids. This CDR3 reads CASSLGGGGLHQPQHF. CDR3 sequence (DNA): TGTGCCAGCAGTTTAGGAGGGGGCGGACTTCATCAGCCCCAGCATTTT.